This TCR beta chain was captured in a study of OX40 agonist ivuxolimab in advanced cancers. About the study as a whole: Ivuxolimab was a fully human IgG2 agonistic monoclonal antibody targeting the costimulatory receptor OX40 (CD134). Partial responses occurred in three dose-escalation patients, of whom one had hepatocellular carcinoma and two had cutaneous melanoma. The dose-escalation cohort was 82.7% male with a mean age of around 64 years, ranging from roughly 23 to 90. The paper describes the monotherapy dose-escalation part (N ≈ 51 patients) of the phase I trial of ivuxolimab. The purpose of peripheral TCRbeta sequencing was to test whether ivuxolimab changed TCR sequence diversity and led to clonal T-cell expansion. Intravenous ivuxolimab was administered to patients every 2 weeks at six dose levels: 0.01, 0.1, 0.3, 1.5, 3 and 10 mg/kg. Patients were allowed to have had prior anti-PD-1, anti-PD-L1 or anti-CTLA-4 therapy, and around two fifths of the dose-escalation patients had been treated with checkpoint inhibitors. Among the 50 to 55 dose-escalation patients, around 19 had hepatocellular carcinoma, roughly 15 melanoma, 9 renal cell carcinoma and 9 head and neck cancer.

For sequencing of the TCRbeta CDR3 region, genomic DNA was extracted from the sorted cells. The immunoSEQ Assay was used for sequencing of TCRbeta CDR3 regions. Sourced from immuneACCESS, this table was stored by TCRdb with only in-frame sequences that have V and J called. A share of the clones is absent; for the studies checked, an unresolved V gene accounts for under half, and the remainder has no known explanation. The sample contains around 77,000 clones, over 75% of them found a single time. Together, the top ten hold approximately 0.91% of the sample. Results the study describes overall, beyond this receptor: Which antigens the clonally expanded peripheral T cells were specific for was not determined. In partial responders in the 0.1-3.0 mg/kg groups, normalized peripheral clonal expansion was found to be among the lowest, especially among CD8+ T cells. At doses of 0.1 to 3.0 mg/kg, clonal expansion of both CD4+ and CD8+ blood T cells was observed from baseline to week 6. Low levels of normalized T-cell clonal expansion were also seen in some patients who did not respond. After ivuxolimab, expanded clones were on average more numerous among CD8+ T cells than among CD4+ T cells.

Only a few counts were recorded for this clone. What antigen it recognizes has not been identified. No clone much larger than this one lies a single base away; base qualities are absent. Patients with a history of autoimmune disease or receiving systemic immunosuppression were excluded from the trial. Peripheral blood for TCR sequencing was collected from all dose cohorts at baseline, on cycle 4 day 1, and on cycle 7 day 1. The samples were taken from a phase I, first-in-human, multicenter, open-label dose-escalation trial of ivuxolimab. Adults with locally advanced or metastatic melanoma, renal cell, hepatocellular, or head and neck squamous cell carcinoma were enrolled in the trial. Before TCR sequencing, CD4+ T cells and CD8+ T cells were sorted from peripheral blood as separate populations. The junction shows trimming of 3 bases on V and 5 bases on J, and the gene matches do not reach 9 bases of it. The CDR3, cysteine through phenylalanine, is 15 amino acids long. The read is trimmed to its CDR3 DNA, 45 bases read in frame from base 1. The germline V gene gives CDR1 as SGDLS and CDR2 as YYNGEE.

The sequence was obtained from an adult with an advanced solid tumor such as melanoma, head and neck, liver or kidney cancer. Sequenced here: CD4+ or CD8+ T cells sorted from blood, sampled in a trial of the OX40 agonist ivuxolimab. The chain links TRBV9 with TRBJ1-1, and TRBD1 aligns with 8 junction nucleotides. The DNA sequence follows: TGTGCCAGCAGCGGAGGACAGGGAACGGGGACTGAAGCTTTCTTT. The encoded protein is CASSGGQGTGTEAFF.